Presented here are 20 T cell receptor beta chains from one specimen sequenced in a study of T cell responses to AZD1222 COVID-19 vaccine. The data were produced by immunoSEQ multiplex PCR, yet TCRdb's version contains in-frame clones alone and is incomplete. The sample consists of about 100,000 clones, around 90% of them appearing once. Sequenced here: peripheral blood, sampled on day 0 of AZD1222 vaccination. The receptor set was obtained from an adult in good health.

V is TRBV11-1 and J is TRBJ2-7, with TRBD2 identical over 7 bases. V dropped 0 bases and J dropped 2; count of bases not matched to a gene: 4. CDR3 length: 15 residues. In germline, CDR1 is SGHAT, CDR2 FQDESV (reference sequence). CDR3 nucleotide sequence: TGTGCCAGCAGCTTAGCTCCTAGCGGAACCTACGAGCAGTACTTC. It specifies CASSLAPSGTYEQYF. Full variable domain (missing parts from reference TRBV11-1 and TRBJ2-7): EAEVAQSPRYKITEKSQAVAFWCDPISGHATLYWYRQILGQGPELLVQFQDESVVDDSQLPKDRFSAERLKGVDSTLKIQPAELGDSAMYLCASSLAPSGTYEQYFGPGTRLTVT.

This clone came up once. The chain employs TRBV4-2 and TRBJ1-1, with D possibly TRBD1 on 6 matching bases. Germline CDR1 is LGHNA and CDR2 is YNFKEQ. Trimming left V 6 bases short and J 4 bases short, with 24 bases between. The CDR3 covers 17 residues. CDR3 region: CASRHVGGLAGGTEAFF. The CDR3 region has the DNA TGTGCCAGCAGACATGTAGGGGGTCTGGCAGGTGGCACTGAAGCTTTCTTT.

V gene TRBV7-9 combines with J gene TRBJ2-1; 8 bases are a match to TRBD1. Germline-derived CDR1 and CDR2 are SEHNR and FQNEAQ (reference sequence). CDR3 size: 15 residues. V trimming: 4 bases; J trimming: 7 bases; junction bases outside the gene matches: 9. CDR3 DNA sequence: TGTGCCAGCAGCTCCAGGGGGCTGTCTCGGAATGAGCAGTTCTTC. This sequence encodes CASSSRGLSRNEQFF.

This sequence joins TRBV3-1 (or the pseudogene TRBV3-2) and TRBJ1-1; D not resolved. Germline CDR1 LGHDT, CDR2 YNNKEL (reference sequence). V was cut by 1 base and J by 1 base, with 7 bases left in between. The CDR3 covers 14 residues. CDR3 loop: CASSQVATNTEAFF. The DNA for the CDR3 is TGTGCCAGCAGCCAAGTAGCGACGAACACTGAAGCTTTCTTT.

J is TRBJ1-5 and V is TRBV7-3, with D uncertain. The CDR3 covers 13 residues. V was clipped by 5 bases and J by 4 bases, with 9 bases between them. Germline CDR1 reads SGHTA; CDR2 reads FQGTGA. This CDR3 reads CASSLDRNQPQHF. For the CDR3, the DNA is TGTGCCAGCAGCCTGGACCGTAATCAGCCCCAGCATTTT. Variable domain in full (rest from reference TRBV7-3 and TRBJ1-5): GAGVSQTPSNKVTEKGKYVELRCDPISGHTALYWYRQSLGQGPEFLIYFQGTGAADDSGLPNDRFFAVRPEGSVSTLKIQRTERGDSAVYLCASSLDRNQPQHFGDGTRLSIL.

CDR3: CASSLGLADSTDTQYF. The CDR3 region has the DNA TGTGCCAGCAGTTTAGGGCTAGCGGATAGCACAGATACGCAGTATTTT. The rearrangement uses TRBV27 and TRBJ2-3, with 7 bases that match TRBD2. Germline CDR1 reads MNHEY; CDR2 reads SMNVEV (reference sequence). The CDR3 runs to 16 residues. V was pared by 2 bases and J by 0 bases, with 5 bases of the junction left unmatched.

The V and J genes are TRBV14 and TRBJ2-5; 7 bases map to TRBD2. The CDR3 consists of 18 residues. V dropped 3 bases and J dropped 0; count of bases not matched to a gene: 13. Germline CDR1 reads SGHDN; CDR2 reads FVKESK. DNA for the CDR3: TGTGCCAGCAGCCAGAAAACGTTGACTAGCCTGTACCAAGAGACCCAGTACTTC. This translates into CASSQKTLTSLYQETQYF.

The genes are TRBV11-2 and TRBJ2-7; TRBD1 might be the D (5 bases). The germline gives CDR1 SGHAT, CDR2 FQNNGV. V was cut by 5 bases and J by 2 bases, with 13 bases left in between. The CDR3 sequence is 14 residues long. Written as DNA, the CDR3 is TGTGCCAGCAGCGTCAGGGCGGAGCCCTACGAGCAGTACTTC. Its protein is CASSVRAEPYEQYF. The full variable domain, its missing parts supplied by reference TRBV11-2 and TRBJ2-7, is EAGVAQSPRYKIIEKRQSVAFWCNPISGHATLYWYQQILGQGPKLLIQFQNNGVVDDSQLPKDRFSAERLKGVDSTLKIQPAKLEDSAVYLCASSVRAEPYEQYFGPGTRLTVT.

The chain combines TRBV5-6 with TRBJ1-1; D call uncertain. The CDR3 has 13 amino acids. Germline V CDR1 and CDR2: SGHDT, YYEEEE. V lost 0 bases to trimming and J lost 4 bases, with 7 bases between them. The CDR3 DNA follows: TGTGCCAGCAGCTTGGTGGCAGGCACTGAAGCTTTCTTT. Translation: CASSLVAGTEAFF.

This clone was counted a few times. The chain couples TRBV5-1 to TRBJ2-5; D unresolved. The CDR3 totals 12 residues. V lost 0 bases and J 5 bases, leaving 5 bases between the germline ends. The germline CDR1 and CDR2 sequences are SGHRS and YFSETQ. In nucleotides, the CDR3 is TGCGCCAGCAGCTTGGGCGCGGAGACCCAGTACTTC. The encoded protein is CASSLGAETQYF.

V usage is TRBV6-5 and J usage is TRBJ2-1; TRBD1 or TRBD2 may be the D gene (6 bases each). The V and J ends lost 7 bases and 4 bases respectively, with 14 bases between them. Looked up from germline, CDR1 is MNHEY and CDR2 is SVGAGI. The CDR3 extends over 14 amino acids. The CDR3 loop reads CASKNRDFYNEQFF. In nucleotides, the CDR3 is TGTGCCAGCAAGAACAGGGACTTTTACAATGAGCAGTTCTTC.

Here the CDR3 reads CASSRTGTRWRDTQYF. In DNA form, the CDR3 reads TGTGCCAGTAGTCGTACCGGGACACGGTGGCGAGATACGCAGTATTTT. V usage is TRBV19 and J usage is TRBJ2-3; D perhaps matches TRBD1 (6 bases). Trimming removed 5 bases at V and 5 bases at J, with 20 bases between. This CDR3 is built from 16 residues. The germline gives CDR1 LNHDA, CDR2 SQIVND (reference sequence).

This clone was counted a few times. This chain uses TRBV5-1 with TRBJ1-2, with a possible D match to TRBD1 (6 bases). Trimming took off 4 bases at V and 4 bases at J, with 11 bases between the two ends. The CDR3 covers 13 residues. Germline V lookup: CDR1 SGHRS, CDR2 YFSETQ. The CDR3 bases are TGCGCCAGCAGCGGGGGACAAGGCTATGGCTACACCTTC. Amino acids: CASSGGQGYGYTF.

This chain uses TRBV7-2 with TRBJ2-7; D assignment may be TRBD1 or TRBD2 (5 bases each). This CDR3 comprises 13 residues. Trimming removed 3 bases at V and 3 bases at J, with 9 bases between. Germline assignment: CDR1 SGHTA and CDR2 FQGNSA. The CDR3 DNA is TGTGCCAGCAGCTTTACTAGGGGCTACGAGCAGTACTTC. Residues: CASSFTRGYEQYF.

The J gene is TRBJ2-1, the V gene TRBV3-1 (or the pseudogene TRBV3-2); tentative D call: TRBD2 (5 bases). This CDR3 spans 12 amino acids. V was clipped by 2 bases and J by 14 bases, with 13 bases between them. Germline CDR1 and CDR2: LGHDT and YNNKEL (reference sequence). CDR3 loop: CASSQSRGSEFF. CDR3 bases: TGTGCCAGCAGCCAATCTCGAGGGAGTGAGTTCTTC.

This sequence joins TRBV19 and TRBJ1-2, with a weak D call TRBD1 (5 bases). The CDR3 spans 10 residues. From germline, CDR1 is LNHDA and CDR2 SQIVND (reference sequence). V lost 8 bases to trimming and J lost 9 bases, with 10 bases between them. The CDR3 DNA reads as TGTGCCAGTGGGGGGAGAAGCTACACCTTC. It encodes CASGGRSYTF.

The chain recombines TRBV5-5 with TRBJ2-7; TRBD1 matches at 8 bases. V lost 4 bases and J lost 1; bases outside the gene matches: 7. Germline values: CDR1 SGHKS, CDR2 YYEKEE (reference sequence). This CDR3 has 15 amino acids. DNA for the CDR3: TGTGCCAGCAGCAGAGGGACAGGCCAATCCTACGAGCAGTACTTC. Translating gives CASSRGTGQSYEQYF.

The chain recombines TRBV15 with TRBJ2-5; D is unclear. Deletions cut 0 bases from V and 5 bases from J, with 10 bases between. Germline V gives CDR1 LNHNV, CDR2 YYDKDF (reference sequence). The CDR3 contains 14 residues. CDR3 loop: CATSRDVGRETQYF. CDR3 in DNA: TGTGCCACCAGCAGAGATGTGGGCAGGGAGACCCAGTACTTC. Full variable domain (rest looked up from reference TRBV15 and TRBJ2-5): DAMVIQNPRYQVTQFGKPVTLSCSQTLNHNVMYWYQQKSSQAPKLLFHYYDKDFNNEADTPDNFQSRRPNTSFCFLDIRSPGLGDTAMYLCATSRDVGRETQYFGPGTRLLVL.

V gene TRBV24-1 combines with J gene TRBJ2-1; D may be TRBD2 (6 bases). Germline lookup yields CDR1 KGHDR and CDR2 SFDVKD. Trimming cost V 3 bases and J 10 bases, with 15 bases left between them. CDR3 size: 14 residues. The CDR3 nucleotides read TGTGCCACCAGTGATCCCACGACTAGAAACGAGCAGTTCTTC. Translation gives CATSDPTTRNEQFF.

By proportion, this clone is medium-sized. V is TRBV20-1 and J is TRBJ2-5, with TRBD2 identical over 10 bases. The CDR3 consists of 16 residues. From germline, CDR1 is DFQATT and CDR2 SNEGSKA (reference sequence). Unmatched junction bases numbered 12, after V lost 3 bases and J lost 5 bases. CDR3 bases: TGCAGTGCTAGTAGTTGGGCTAGCGGGAGTGGGGAGACCCAGTACTTC. Its translation: CSASSWASGSGETQYF.